Following are 20 T cell receptor beta chains from one sample sequenced in a study of cytomegalovirus exposure and HLA in healthy donors. Researchers ran the PCR with 60 Vbeta and 13 Jbeta primers. Repertoires were generated with immunoSEQ multiplex PCR, while TCRdb's copy carries only in-frame clones and drops some. The repertoire has 80,000 to 95,000 clones, around nine tenths of them found once; the top ten carry 8% to 10%. The sequenced sample consisted of PBMCs. These receptors were taken from a man aged 25 to 40 in good health and CMV-seropositive.

The chain employs TRBV13 and TRBJ2-3; 12 nucleotides match TRBD2. Germline V gene data show CDR1 as PRHDT and CDR2 as FYEKMQ (reference sequence). The CDR3 covers 19 residues. V lost 1 base and J lost 2; bases outside the gene matches: 10. CDR3 coding DNA: TGTGCCAGCAGCTTAGTGGGGACTAGCGGGCCTCTTTACACAGATACGCAGTATTTT. Its protein is CASSLVGTSGPLYTDTQYF. The variable domain in full, with the rest retrieved from reference TRBV13 and TRBJ2-3, is AAGVIQSPRHLIKEKRETATLKCYPIPRHDTVYWYQQGPGQDPQFLISFYEKMQSDKGSIPDRFSAQQFSDYHSELNMSSLELGDSALYFCASSLVGTSGPLYTDTQYFGPGTRLTVL.

The chain recombines TRBV13 with TRBJ2-2; 8 positions agree with TRBD1. The germline gives CDR1 PRHDT, CDR2 FYEKMQ (reference sequence). The length of the CDR3 is 18 residues. V shed 0 bases, J shed 0 bases, and the junction held 6 bases outside the gene matches. The CDR3 sequence: CASSLGVPQGANTGELFF. In DNA, the CDR3 is TGTGCCAGCAGCTTAGGCGTCCCACAGGGGGCGAACACCGGGGAGCTGTTTTTT.

The J gene is TRBJ1-6, the V gene TRBV28; 10 bases align to TRBD1. The V segment lost 4 bases and the J segment 1 base; nucleotides outside the gene matches: 4. Germline CDR1 is MDHEN and CDR2 is SYDVKM. The CDR3 totals 17 residues. CDR3 region: CASSSPGQGSYNSPLHF. Written as DNA, the CDR3 is TGTGCCAGCAGTTCTCCGGGACAGGGGTCCTATAATTCACCCCTCCACTTT.

The genes are TRBV4-2 and TRBJ2-7; D remains unclear. The CDR3 extends over 16 amino acids. V was clipped by 1 base and J by 0 bases, with 13 bases between them. The germline CDR1 and CDR2 sequences are LGHNA and YNFKEQ. For the CDR3, the DNA is TGTGCCAGCAGCCAAGTGGGCTTATCGAGCTCCTACGAGCAGTACTTC. Its translation: CASSQVGLSSSYEQYF.

The rearrangement uses TRBV30 and TRBJ2-5; 13 bases are shared with TRBD2. The CDR3 totals 16 residues. V dropped 4 bases and J dropped 4; count of bases not matched to a gene: 9. Germline loops: CDR1 GTSNPN, CDR2 SVGIG (reference sequence). CDR3 coding DNA: TGTGCCTGGACGAGGACTAGCGGGGGTATGCGAGAGACCCAGTACTTC. Its protein product is CAWTRTSGGMRETQYF.

This clone was counted a few times. A far larger clone is one base from this, pointing to a likely read error. This chain connects TRBV5-6 to TRBJ2-2; 8 bases align to TRBD2. The CDR3 contains 17 residues. The trim removed 1 base at V and 2 bases at J, leaving 7 bases unmatched. Germline values: CDR1 SGHDT, CDR2 YYEEEE. CDR3: CASSLRSGRFNTGELFF. DNA of the CDR3: TGTGCCAGCAGCTTGCGCAGCGGGAGATTTAACACCGGGGAGCTGTTTTTT.

The chain has TRBV7-9 and TRBJ2-1; D gene unclear. Trimming pared 6 bases from V and 4 bases from J, leaving 7 bases between. The V gene's germline CDR1 is SEHNR and CDR2 FQNEAQ (reference sequence). The CDR3 has 12 amino acids. CDR3 nucleotides: TGTGCCAGCAGGAACAATTACAATGAGCAGTTCTTC. This gives the protein CASRNNYNEQFF.

The chain recombines TRBV18 with TRBJ2-7, with a possible D match to TRBD2 (6 bases). V gave up 0 bases and J gave up 1 base, with 10 bases separating them. This CDR3 has 15 amino acids. Germline CDR1 KGHSH, CDR2 LQKENI. The CDR3 here is CASSPPRGRSYEQYF. Here the CDR3 DNA reads TGTGCCAGCTCACCACCGCGGGGCAGATCCTACGAGCAGTACTTC.

The chain employs TRBV6-1 and TRBJ2-7; 9 bases line up with TRBD1. The CDR3 has 14 residues. Germline V gives CDR1 MNHNS, CDR2 SASEGT. V lost 7 bases to trimming and J lost 3 bases; unmatched junction nucleotides: 7. For the CDR3, the DNA is TGTGCCAGCATTAGCCGGGACAGGGTCTACGAGCAGTACTTC. This translates into CASISRDRVYEQYF.

J is TRBJ2-7 and V is TRBV11-2, with 7 nucleotides matching TRBD2. Looked up from germline, CDR1 is SGHAT and CDR2 is FQNNGV. This CDR3 contains 15 residues. The V segment lost 2 bases and the J segment 7 bases; nucleotides outside the gene matches: 11. The CDR3 sequence is CASSLLAGAWGEQYF. As DNA, the CDR3 is TGTGCCAGCAGCTTACTGGCGGGAGCGTGGGGAGAGCAGTACTTC.

V gene TRBV27 combines with J gene TRBJ1-1; D is undetermined. Germline CDR1 reads MNHEY; CDR2 reads SMNVEV (reference sequence). The length of the CDR3 is 14 residues. Trimming left V 3 bases short and J 10 bases short, with 18 bases between. Here the CDR3 reads CASSFDGMVTVAFF. As DNA, the CDR3 is TGTGCCAGCAGTTTCGACGGTATGGTAACAGTAGCTTTCTTT.

This chain connects TRBV11-3 to TRBJ2-3; D is ambiguous. CDR3 length: 13 residues. V shed 0 bases and J shed 5 bases, with 6 bases lying between them. Germline CDR1 reads SGHNT; CDR2 reads YENEEA. CDR3 coding DNA: TGTGCCAGCAGCTTAGAAGGCGGAGATACGCAGTATTTT. This sequence encodes CASSLEGGDTQYF.

Written as DNA, the CDR3 is TGTGCCAGCAGCCAAGTTGGGCCTAGCGGGAGTAGGAAGACCCAGTACTTC. Translating it yields CASSQVGPSGSRKTQYF. This chain uses TRBV14 with TRBJ2-5, with TRBD2 matching over 10 bases. CDR1 SGHDN and CDR2 FVKESK come from the germline V gene. The CDR3 has 17 residues. The V segment lost 1 base and the J segment 6 bases; nucleotides outside the gene matches: 11. Based on the CDR3 plus reference TRBV14 and TRBJ2-5, the full variable domain is EAGVTQFPSHSVIEKGQTVTLRCDPISGHDNLYWYRRVMGKEIKFLLHFVKESKQDESGMPNNRFLAERTGGTYSTLKVQPAELEDSGVYFCASSQVGPSGSRKTQYFGPGTRLLVL.

V and J are TRBV7-6 and TRBJ2-3; 10 bases map to TRBD2. The CDR3 contains 16 residues. The V gene's germline CDR1 is SGHVS and CDR2 FNYEAQ. V lost 5 bases to trimming and J lost 4 bases; unmatched junction nucleotides: 9. CDR3 loop: CASSAYSGRPADTQYF. The DNA of the CDR3 is TGTGCCAGCAGCGCATATAGCGGGAGGCCCGCAGATACGCAGTATTTT.

The chain combines TRBV29-1 with TRBJ2-5; 9 positions match TRBD1. The trim removed 5 bases at V and 7 bases at J, leaving 14 bases unmatched. Looked up from germline, CDR1 is SQVTM and CDR2 is ANQGSEA. The CDR3 consists of 15 residues. CDR3 nucleotide sequence: TGCAGCGTTACCGGGACAGGGTCTTTCCAGGTGACCCAGTACTTC. It specifies CSVTGTGSFQVTQYF.

The rearrangement joins TRBV27 to TRBJ2-3; 9 bases match TRBD1. The V and J ends lost 3 bases and 2 bases, in that order; junction bases with no gene match: 3. There are 15 residues in the CDR3. CDR1 is MNHEY and CDR2 is SMNVEV in the germline V gene (reference sequence). CDR3 DNA sequence: TGTGCCAGCAGTTTTGGGACAGGGTACACAGATACGCAGTATTTT. This codes for CASSFGTGYTDTQYF.

The chain joins TRBV5-1 to TRBJ2-7; 7 bases are a match to TRBD2. CDR1 SGHRS and CDR2 YFSETQ come from the germline V gene. The trim removed 6 bases at V and 1 base at J, leaving 10 bases unmatched. This CDR3 comprises 15 residues. In DNA, the CDR3 is TGCGCCAGCACCCTCAGCGGGGAGTCATCCTACGAGCAGTACTTC. It encodes CASTLSGESSYEQYF.

V is TRBV7-9 and J is TRBJ1-2; D unclear. V shed 5 bases and J shed 7 bases, with 17 bases lying between them. The CDR3 consists of 14 residues. Germline V lookup: CDR1 SEHNR, CDR2 FQNEAQ (reference sequence). The DNA for the CDR3 is TGTGCCAGCAGCAGCCCTACCAGAGCGTCTGGCTACACCTTC. Its protein is CASSSPTRASGYTF.

The genes are TRBV7-9 and TRBJ2-7; the D gene is possibly TRBD1 (5 bases). V gave up 5 bases and J gave up 4 bases, with 9 bases separating them. Germline loops: CDR1 SEHNR, CDR2 FQNEAQ (reference sequence). This CDR3 is built from 12 residues. The CDR3: CASSKGLYEQYF. In DNA, the CDR3 is TGTGCCAGCAGCAAGGGGCTATACGAGCAGTACTTC. Looking up the rest from reference TRBV7-9 and TRBJ2-7 gives the full variable domain: DTGVSQNPRHKITKRGQNVTFRCDPISEHNRLYWYRQTLGQGPEFLTYFQNEAQLEKSRLLSDRFSAERPKGSFSTLEIQRTEQGDSAMYLCASSKGLYEQYFGPGTRLTVT.

This rearrangement joins TRBV30 to TRBJ1-5; D might be TRBD1 (6 bases). Between the trimmed V and J ends, which lost 5 bases and 3 bases, there was a span of 11 bases. The CDR3 runs to 13 residues. Germline CDR1 GTSNPN, CDR2 SVGIG (reference sequence). The CDR3 coding sequence is TGTGCCTGGGCCCGGGACAACAATCAGCCCCAGCATTTT. Translated, it gives CAWARDNNQPQHF.